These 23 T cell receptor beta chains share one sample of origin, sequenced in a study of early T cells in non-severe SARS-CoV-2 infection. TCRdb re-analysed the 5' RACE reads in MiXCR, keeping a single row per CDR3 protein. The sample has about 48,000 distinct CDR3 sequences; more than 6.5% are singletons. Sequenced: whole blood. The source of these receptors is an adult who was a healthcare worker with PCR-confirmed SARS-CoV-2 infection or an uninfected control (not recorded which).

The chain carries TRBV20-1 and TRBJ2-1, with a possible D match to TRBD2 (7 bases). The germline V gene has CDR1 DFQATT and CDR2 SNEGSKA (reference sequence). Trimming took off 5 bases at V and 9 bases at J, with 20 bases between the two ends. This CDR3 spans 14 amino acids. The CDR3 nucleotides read TGCAGTGCTTACCGTAGGGGGGGGGCGAGTGAGCAGTTCTTC. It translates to CSAYRRGGASEQFF.

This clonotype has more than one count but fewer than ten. The CDR3 bases are TGTGCCAGCAGCACTGGGACAGGGGTCTACGAGCAGTACTTC. Translating gives CASSTGTGVYEQYF. The J gene is TRBJ2-7, the V gene TRBV9; 10 bases align to TRBD1. V trimming: 4 bases; J trimming: 3 bases; junction bases outside the gene matches: 4. CDR1 is SGDLS and CDR2 is YYNGEE in the germline V gene. The CDR3 runs 14 residues. The full variable domain, rest sourced from reference TRBV9 and TRBJ2-7, is DSGVTQTPKHLITATGQRVTLRCSPRSGDLSVYWYQQSLDQGLQFLIQYYNGEERAKGNILERFSAQQFPDLHSELNLSSLELGDSALYFCASSTGTGVYEQYFGPGTRLTVT.

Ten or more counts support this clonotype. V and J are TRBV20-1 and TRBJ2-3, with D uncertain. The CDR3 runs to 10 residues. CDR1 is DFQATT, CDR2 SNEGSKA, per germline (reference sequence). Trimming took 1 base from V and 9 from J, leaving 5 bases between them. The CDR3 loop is CSARGRTQYF. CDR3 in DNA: TGCAGTGCTAGAGGACGGACGCAGTATTTT.

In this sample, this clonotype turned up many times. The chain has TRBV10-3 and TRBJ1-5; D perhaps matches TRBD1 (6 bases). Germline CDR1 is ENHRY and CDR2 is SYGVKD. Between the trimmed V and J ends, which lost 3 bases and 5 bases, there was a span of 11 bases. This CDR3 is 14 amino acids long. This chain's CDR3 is CAISEQGEHQPQHF. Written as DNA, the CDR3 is TGTGCCATCAGTGAACAGGGTGAACATCAGCCCCAGCATTTT.

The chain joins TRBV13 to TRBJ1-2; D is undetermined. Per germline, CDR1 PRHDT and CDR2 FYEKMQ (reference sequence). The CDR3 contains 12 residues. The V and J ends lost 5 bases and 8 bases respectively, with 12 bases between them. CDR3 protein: CASSPSLIGYTF. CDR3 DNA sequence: TGTGCCAGCAGCCCCTCACTCATAGGCTACACCTTC.

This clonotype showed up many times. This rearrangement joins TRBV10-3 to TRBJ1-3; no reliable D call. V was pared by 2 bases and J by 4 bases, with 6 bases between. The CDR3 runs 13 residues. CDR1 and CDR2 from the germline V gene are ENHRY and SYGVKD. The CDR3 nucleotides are TGTGCCATCAGTGAGGGGGAAGGAAACACCATATATTTT. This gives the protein CAISEGEGNTIYF.

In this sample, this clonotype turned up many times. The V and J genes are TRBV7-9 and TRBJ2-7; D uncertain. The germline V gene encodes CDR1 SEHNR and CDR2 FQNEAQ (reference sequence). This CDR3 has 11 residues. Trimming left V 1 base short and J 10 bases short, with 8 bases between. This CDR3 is CASSLDGDQYF. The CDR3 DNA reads TGTGCCAGCAGCTTAGACGGTGATCAGTACTTC.

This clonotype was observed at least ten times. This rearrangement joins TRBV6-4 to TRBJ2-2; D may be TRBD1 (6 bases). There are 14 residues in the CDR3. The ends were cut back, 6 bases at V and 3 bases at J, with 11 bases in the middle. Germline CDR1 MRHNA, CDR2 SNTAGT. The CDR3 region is CASSLTGYTGELFF. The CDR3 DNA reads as TGTGCCAGCAGCCTGACAGGATACACCGGGGAGCTGTTTTTT.

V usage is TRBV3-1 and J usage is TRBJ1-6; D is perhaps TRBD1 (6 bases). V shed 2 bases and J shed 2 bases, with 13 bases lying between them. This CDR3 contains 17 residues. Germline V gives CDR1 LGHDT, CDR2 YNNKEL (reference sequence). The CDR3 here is CASSQRMRDTYNSPLHF. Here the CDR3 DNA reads TGTGCCAGCAGCCAAAGGATGAGGGACACCTATAATTCACCCCTCCACTTT.

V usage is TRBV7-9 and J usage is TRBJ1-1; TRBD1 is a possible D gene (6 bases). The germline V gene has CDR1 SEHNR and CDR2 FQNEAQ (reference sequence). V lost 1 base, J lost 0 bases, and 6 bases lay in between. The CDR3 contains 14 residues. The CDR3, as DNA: TGTGCCAGCAGCTTAGAGGGGGTGAACACTGAAGCTTTCTTT. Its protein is CASSLEGVNTEAFF.

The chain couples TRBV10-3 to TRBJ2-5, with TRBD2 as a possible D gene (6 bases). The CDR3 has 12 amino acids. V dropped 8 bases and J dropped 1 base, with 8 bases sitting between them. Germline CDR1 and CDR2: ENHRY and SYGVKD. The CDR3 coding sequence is TGTGCCATCGGGGGACTCCAAGAGACCCAGTACTTC. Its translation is CAIGGLQETQYF.

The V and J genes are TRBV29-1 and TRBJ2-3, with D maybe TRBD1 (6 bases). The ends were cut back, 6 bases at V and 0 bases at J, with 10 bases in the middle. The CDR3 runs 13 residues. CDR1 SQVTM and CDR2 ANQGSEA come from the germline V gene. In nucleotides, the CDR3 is TGCAGCGTCAGGGGAACAAGCACAGATACGCAGTATTTT. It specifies CSVRGTSTDTQYF.

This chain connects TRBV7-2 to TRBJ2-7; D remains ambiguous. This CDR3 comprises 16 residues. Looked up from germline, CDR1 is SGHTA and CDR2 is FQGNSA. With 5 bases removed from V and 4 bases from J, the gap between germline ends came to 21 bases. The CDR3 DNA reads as TGTGCCAGCAGCACCCACAGAGAATTTACTAAATACGAGCAGTACTTC. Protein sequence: CASSTHREFTKYEQYF.

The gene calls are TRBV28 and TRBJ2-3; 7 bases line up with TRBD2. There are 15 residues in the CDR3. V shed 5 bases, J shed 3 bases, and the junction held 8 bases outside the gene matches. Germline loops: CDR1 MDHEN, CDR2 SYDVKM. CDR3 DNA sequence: TGTGCCAGCAGTGGGGAGGGGACTTATACAGATACGCAGTATTTT. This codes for CASSGEGTYTDTQYF.

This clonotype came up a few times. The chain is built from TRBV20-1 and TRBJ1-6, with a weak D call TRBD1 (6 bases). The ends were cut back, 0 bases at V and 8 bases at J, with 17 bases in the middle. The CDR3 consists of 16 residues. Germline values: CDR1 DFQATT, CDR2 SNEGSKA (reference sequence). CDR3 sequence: CSARDRIRGSHSPLHF. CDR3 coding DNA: TGCAGTGCTAGAGATCGTATCAGGGGCTCTCATTCACCCCTCCACTTT.

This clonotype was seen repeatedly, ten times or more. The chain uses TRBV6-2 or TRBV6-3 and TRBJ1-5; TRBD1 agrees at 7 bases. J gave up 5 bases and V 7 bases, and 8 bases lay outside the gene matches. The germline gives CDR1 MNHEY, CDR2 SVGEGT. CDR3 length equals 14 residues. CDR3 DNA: TGTGCCAGCATCGACCGGGACAGAGATCAGCCCCAGCATTTT. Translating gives CASIDRDRDQPQHF.

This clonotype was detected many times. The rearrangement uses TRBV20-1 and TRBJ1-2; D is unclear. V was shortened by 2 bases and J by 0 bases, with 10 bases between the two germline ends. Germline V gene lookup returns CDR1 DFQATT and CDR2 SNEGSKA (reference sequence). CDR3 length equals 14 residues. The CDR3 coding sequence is TGCAGTGCTAGAAGGCCCTCAGCTAACTATGGCTACACCTTC. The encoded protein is CSARRPSANYGYTF.

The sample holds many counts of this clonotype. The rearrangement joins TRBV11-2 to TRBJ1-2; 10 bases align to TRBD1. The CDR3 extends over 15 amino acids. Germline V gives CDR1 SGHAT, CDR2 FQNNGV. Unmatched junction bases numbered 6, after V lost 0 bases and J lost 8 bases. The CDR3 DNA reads TGTGCCAGCAGCTTAGACACGACAGGGGGCCGGGGCTACACCTTC. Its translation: CASSLDTTGGRGYTF.

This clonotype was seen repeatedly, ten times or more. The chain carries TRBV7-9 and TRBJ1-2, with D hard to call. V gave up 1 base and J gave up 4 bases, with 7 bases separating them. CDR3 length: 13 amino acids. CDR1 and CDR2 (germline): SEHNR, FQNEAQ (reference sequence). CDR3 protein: CASSLGEAYGYTF. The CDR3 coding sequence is TGTGCCAGCAGCTTAGGAGAGGCCTATGGCTACACCTTC. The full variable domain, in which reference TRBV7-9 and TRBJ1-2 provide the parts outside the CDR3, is DTGVSQNPRHKITKRGQNVTFRCDPISEHNRLYWYRQTLGQGPEFLTYFQNEAQLEKSRLLSDRFSAERPKGSFSTLEIQRTEQGDSAMYLCASSLGEAYGYTFGSGTRLTVV.

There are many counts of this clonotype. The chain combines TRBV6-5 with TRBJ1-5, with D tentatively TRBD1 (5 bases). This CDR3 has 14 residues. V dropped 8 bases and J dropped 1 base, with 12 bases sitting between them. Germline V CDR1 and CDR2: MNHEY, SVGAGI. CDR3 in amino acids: CASGTGGSNQPQHF. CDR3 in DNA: TGTGCCAGCGGGACGGGGGGGAGCAATCAGCCCCAGCATTTT.

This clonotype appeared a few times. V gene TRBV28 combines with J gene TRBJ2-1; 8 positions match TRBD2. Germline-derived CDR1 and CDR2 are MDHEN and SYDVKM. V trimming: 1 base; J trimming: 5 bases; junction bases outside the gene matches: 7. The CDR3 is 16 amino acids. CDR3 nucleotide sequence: TGTGCCAGCAGTTTATATCGCGGGGGGTCTCACAATGAGCAGTTCTTC. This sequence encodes CASSLYRGGSHNEQFF.

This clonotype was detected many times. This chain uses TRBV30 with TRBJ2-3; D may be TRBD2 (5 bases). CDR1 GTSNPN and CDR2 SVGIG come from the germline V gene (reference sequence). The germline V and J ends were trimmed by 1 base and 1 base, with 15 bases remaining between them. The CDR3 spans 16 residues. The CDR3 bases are TGTGCCTGGAGTGAAGCGGCGAACATTGGCACAGATACGCAGTATTTT. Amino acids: CAWSEAANIGTDTQYF.

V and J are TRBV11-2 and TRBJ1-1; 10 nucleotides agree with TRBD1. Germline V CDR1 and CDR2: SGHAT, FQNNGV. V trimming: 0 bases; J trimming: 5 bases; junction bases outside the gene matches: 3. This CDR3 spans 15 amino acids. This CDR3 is CASSLDLGQGTEAFF. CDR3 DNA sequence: TGTGCCAGCAGCTTAGACCTGGGACAGGGGACTGAAGCTTTCTTT.